Below are 25 T cell receptor beta chains sequenced from a single sample in a study of tumor-infiltrating lymphocytes in primary liver carcinoma (dated by TCRdb to about 2017). Sequenced using an Illumina HiSeq 2500. Using a constant-region primer and ProtoScript II reverse transcriptase, TCRbeta-specific cDNA was reverse-transcribed from 500 ng total RNA. Three nested multiplex PCR rounds, following a slightly modified ARM-PCR procedure, were used to build the TCRbeta libraries. Each of the first two PCR rounds ran for about 10 cycles and used multiplex TRBV1-TRBV30 forward primers together with a Cbeta reverse primer. The public reads were run again by TCRdb, first through fastp at Q25 and then through MiXCR, and only productive beta chains were kept. Each CDR3 protein appears once, grouped with its most common genes and DNA. For this sample the table gives some 190,000 distinct CDR3 sequences, of which 50% to 75% were detected only once. The top ten clonotypes cover 70% to 80% of the sample.

Blood RNA was extracted from unsorted whole blood using TRIzol reagent, and germline DNA was obtained with the DNeasy Blood & Tissue kit. Sequences were obtained from peripheral blood. These receptors originate from a man aged 35 to 55 with primary liver carcinoma and hepatitis B virus infection.

This clonotype was found once. This chain uses TRBV4-1 with TRBJ2-3; 7 bases line up with TRBD2. The CDR3 consists of 16 residues. V lost 3 bases, J lost 2 bases, and 8 bases stayed unmatched. Germline V gene lookup returns CDR1 MGHRA and CDR2 YSYEKL. CDR3 protein: CASSHGLAEFTDTQYF. Here the CDR3 DNA reads TGCGCCAGCAGCCACGGTCTAGCGGAATTCACAGATACGCAGTATTTT.

The table lists this clonotype with a few counts. At one of its ends the junction is not consistent with the germline gene, which may arise from a read error. The rearrangement links TRBV5-6 to TRBJ1-2; D remains ambiguous. The CDR3 is 14 residues long. Germline CDR1 SGHDT, CDR2 YYEEEE. The CDR3 nucleotides read TGTGCCAGCAGCTTGGAAGGAGGGTTTTATGACTACACCTTC. This encodes CASSLEGGFYDYTF.

The chain links TRBV29-1 to TRBJ2-7; unclear D gene. Deletions cut 6 bases from V and 7 bases from J, with 19 bases between. Looked up from germline, CDR1 is SQVTM and CDR2 is ANQGSEA. This CDR3 has 13 residues. CDR3 DNA: TGCAGCGTAAGGTTACCTCACTACAATGAGCAGTACTTC. Translated: CSVRLPHYNEQYF.

In the case of this clonotype: The junction departs from germline at one end; a sequencing error may be responsible. The genes are TRBV11-2 and TRBJ2-1; 12 bases are a match to TRBD2. The CDR3 is 20 residues long. Germline CDR1 SGHAT, CDR2 FQNNGV. This CDR3 is CPSSLVAGLAGGRKYNEQFF. As DNA, the CDR3 is TGTCCCAGCAGCTTAGTCGCCGGGCTAGCGGGGGGGCGGAAGTACAATGAGCAGTTCTTC.

This clonotype was observed at least ten times. Its ends do not fully match the called genes, so a read error is possible. The chain recombines TRBV11-2 with TRBJ1-6; possibly TRBD1 for D (5 bases). In germline, CDR1 is SGHAT, CDR2 FQNNGV. The CDR3 is 16 residues long. As DNA, the CDR3 is TGTGCCAGCAGTTTAGGGACCCTCTCCTATAATTCACCCCTCCACTTT. Translated: CASSLGTLSYNSPLHF.

This clonotype is a singleton in its sample. A much larger clone differs from this one at a single base, so this may be a read error. The chain couples TRBV29-1 to TRBJ1-5, with 9 bases identical to TRBD1. Germline V lookup: CDR1 SQVTM, CDR2 ANQGSEA. CDR3 length equals 13 residues. The CDR3 region is CSASGTGTQPHHF. CDR3 nucleotides: TGCAGCGCTTCCGGGACAGGGACTCAGCCCCATCATTTT.

This chain uses TRBV5-4 with TRBJ1-1; 9 bases fit TRBD1. CDR1 and CDR2 (germline): SGHNT, YYREEE (reference sequence). The CDR3 contains 13 residues. V shed 4 bases and J 4 bases; nucleotides not matched to a gene: 2. CDR3 residues: CASSLTGGTEAFF. CDR3 bases: TGTGCCAGCAGCCTGACAGGGGGCACTGAAGCTTTCTTT.

This chain uses TRBV10-1 with TRBJ2-2; no reliable D call. The V end lost 3 bases, the J end lost 7 bases, and 6 bases lay between the germline ends. CDR1 and CDR2 (germline): WNHNN, SYGVQD (reference sequence). CDR3 length equals 12 residues. CDR3 amino acids: CASSDPGGELFF. The CDR3 DNA reads TGCGCCAGCAGTGATCCGGGCGGGGAGCTGTTTTTT.

This clonotype was found once. The gene calls are TRBV5-4 and TRBJ2-7; 8 nucleotides agree with TRBD2. The V gene end was trimmed by 2 bases and the J gene end by 3 bases; junction bases not matched to a gene: 4. CDR1 is SGHNT, CDR2 YYREEE, per germline (reference sequence). This CDR3 comprises 14 residues. The CDR3 is CASSLSGSFYEQYF. Here the CDR3 DNA reads TGTGCCAGCAGCTTAAGCGGGAGCTTCTACGAGCAGTACTTC. The entire variable domain, with the rest obtained from reference TRBV5-4 and TRBJ2-7, is as follows: ETGVTQSPTHLIKTRGQQVTLRCSSQSGHNTVSWYQQALGQGPQFIFQYYREEENGRGNFPPRFSGLQFPNYSSELNVNALELDDSALYLCASSLSGSFYEQYFGPGTRLTVT.

The chain employs TRBV6-1 and TRBJ1-2, with 7 bases aligning to TRBD1. Unmatched junction bases numbered 11, after V lost 3 bases and J lost 4 bases. This CDR3 contains 16 residues. Germline values: CDR1 MNHNS, CDR2 SASEGT. This chain's CDR3 is CASSDMGTASSYGYTF. CDR3 bases: TGTGCCAGCAGTGATATGGGGACAGCTTCGTCCTATGGCTACACCTTC.

As for this clonotype: A single base separates this from a much larger clone, so it may be a read error. The chain couples TRBV12-3 or TRBV12-4 to TRBJ2-3; TRBD2 is a possible D gene (5 bases). This CDR3 is built from 12 residues. CDR3 sequence (DNA): TGTGGCAGCAGTCAAGCGGTCGATACGCAGTATTTT. Translation gives CGSSQAVDTQYF.

About this clonotype itself: This could be a read error, since a much larger clone is one nucleotide away. This chain uses TRBV6-1 with TRBJ2-7; 8 bases are a match to TRBD2. Germline V lookup: CDR1 MNHNS, CDR2 SASEGT. V was clipped by 2 bases and J by 5 bases; unmatched bases: 8. CDR3 length equals 15 residues. The CDR3 DNA reads TGTGCCAGCAGTGAAAGAGCGGGAGAGACCGACGAGCAGTACTTC. Amino acids: CASSERAGETDEQYF.

Remarks on this clonotype: One end of the junction is discordant with germline, which a read error may explain. V gene TRBV11-1 combines with J gene TRBJ2-7; the match to TRBD2 covers 9 bases. This CDR3 spans 18 amino acids. Germline V CDR1 and CDR2: SGHAT, FQDESV (reference sequence). This CDR3 is CASSSGRGAAGGSYEQYF. CDR3 DNA sequence: TGTGCCAGCAGCTCCGGACGGGGGGCAGCGGGAGGCTCCTATGAGCAGTACTTC.

This clonotype came up a few times. This chain links TRBV4-2 with TRBJ1-6; D is ambiguous. The V gene's germline CDR1 is LGHNA and CDR2 YNFKEQ. V was trimmed by 4 bases and J by 10 bases, leaving 14 bases between them. The CDR3 runs to 14 residues. The CDR3 spells CASSLRPGNSPLHF. The CDR3 DNA sequence: TGTGCCAGCAGCCTCCGACCCGGGAACTCACCCCTCCACTTT.

This clonotype appeared a single time. The junction departs from the called germline gene at one end, perhaps through a read error. The rearrangement uses TRBV12-3 or TRBV12-4 and TRBJ2-2, with D possibly matching TRBD2 (6 bases). The CDR3 is 14 residues long. This CDR3 reads CASSRGLSGGEPFF. CDR3 bases: TGTGCCAGCAGCCGGGGTCTAAGCGGCGGGGAGCCGTTTTTT.

The sample holds many counts of this clonotype. This sequence joins TRBV29-1 and TRBJ2-7, with D possibly being TRBD2 (5 bases). The CDR3 is 12 residues long. The germline V gene has CDR1 SQVTM and CDR2 ANQGSEA. V was cut by 4 bases and J by 2 bases, with 9 bases left in between. CDR3 in DNA: TGCAGCGTTGGCGAGGGCCCCTACGAGCAGTACTTC. This sequence encodes CSVGEGPYEQYF.

The chain has TRBV7-9 and TRBJ2-3; 10 positions agree with TRBD2. Germline-derived CDR1 and CDR2 are SEHNR and FQNEAQ (reference sequence). This CDR3 has 15 amino acids. Trimming removed 5 bases from V and 2 bases from J; junction bases left unmatched: 4. The CDR3 region is CASSRTSGLTDTQYF. CDR3 DNA: TGTGCCAGCAGCCGGACTAGCGGACTCACAGATACGCAGTATTTT.

With respect to this clonotype: Relative to the germline gene, one junction end is altered; a read error may explain this. The chain recombines TRBV11-2 with TRBJ2-1, with 7 bases lining up with TRBD2. Germline V CDR1 and CDR2: SGHAT, FQNNGV. The CDR3 is made up of 12 amino acids. The CDR3, as DNA: TGTGCCGGGGGGGGACTATACAACGAGCAGTTCTTC. Amino acid sequence: CAGGGLYNEQFF. The entire variable domain, with the rest obtained from reference TRBV11-2 and TRBJ2-1, is as follows: EAGVAQSPRYKIIEKRQSVAFWCNPISGHATLYWYQQILGQGPKLLIQFQNNGVVDDSQLPKDRFSAERLKGVDSTLKIQPAKLEDSAVYLCAGGGLYNEQFFGPGTRLTVL.

The rearrangement joins TRBV6-6 to TRBJ2-2; TRBD2 might be the D (6 bases). The V end was cut by 6 bases, the J end by 1 base, with 24 bases between. Germline values: CDR1 MNHNY, CDR2 SVGAGI (reference sequence). This CDR3 is built from 19 residues. CDR3 loop: CASRPHSGRAGRNTGELFF. The DNA for the CDR3 is TGTGCCAGCAGACCCCATAGCGGTAGGGCCGGCAGGAACACCGGGGAGCTGTTTTTT.

Turning to this clonotype: A much larger clone lies one base from this, so it may be a read error. CDR3 sequence reads: CDSSYGGGQPQHF. The CDR3 bases are TGTGACAGCAGCTACGGGGGGGGTCAGCCCCAGCATTTT. The gene calls are TRBV11-2 and TRBJ1-5; a possible D gene is TRBD1 (5 bases). CDR1 SGHAT and CDR2 FQNNGV come from the germline V gene. CDR3 length equals 13 residues.

In regard to this clonotype: A read error may be the cause here, since a much bigger clone is one base away. The CDR3 is CASSENPSVGYEQYF. The CDR3 region has the DNA TGTGCCAGCAGTGAAAACCCTAGCGTGGGCTACGAGCAGTACTTC. V and J are TRBV6-1 and TRBJ2-7; possibly TRBD2 for D (6 bases). This CDR3 is 15 amino acids long. Germline CDR1 and CDR2: MNHNS and SASEGT. V was clipped by 2 bases and J by 3 bases, with 14 bases between them.

In this sample, this clonotype turned up many times. The chain couples TRBV11-2 to TRBJ2-7; 8 nucleotides align to TRBD2. The ends lost 1 base at V and 4 bases at J; junction bases unmatched: 6. CDR3 length: 15 amino acids. CDR1 and CDR2 from the germline V gene are SGHAT and FQNNGV. CDR3 in DNA: TGTGCCAGCAGCTTAGGTGTAGCGGGACGATACGAGCAGTACTTC. This translates into CASSLGVAGRYEQYF.

J is TRBJ1-2 and V is TRBV4-1; a weak D match, TRBD1 (5 bases). The CDR3 extends over 14 amino acids. The V end lost 0 bases, the J end lost 7 bases, and 12 bases lay between the germline ends. The germline V gene encodes CDR1 MGHRA and CDR2 YSYEKL. Here the CDR3 reads CASSQDRPGPGYTF. CDR3 DNA: TGCGCCAGCAGCCAAGATAGGCCGGGACCTGGCTACACCTTC.

Only one count was recorded for this clonotype. A much larger clone lies a single base off, so this may be a read error. The J gene is TRBJ1-3, the V gene TRBV11-2; D gene uncertain. This CDR3 contains 14 residues. From germline, CDR1 is SGHAT and CDR2 FQNNGV. DNA for the CDR3: TGTTCCAGCAGCTTACGCACCTCTGGAGACACCATATATTTT. This encodes CSSSLRTSGDTIYF.

This clonotype was found once. One end of the junction fails to match germline, which may point to a read error. The chain combines TRBV29-1 with TRBJ2-1; 11 bases align to TRBD2. The CDR3 totals 15 residues. Germline CDR1 and CDR2: SQVTM and ANQGSEA. The CDR3 nucleotides are TGCAACGTTGAGTTATTAGCGGGAGGGCCGGCGGAGCAGTTCTTC. This encodes CNVELLAGGPAEQFF.